This TCR beta chain was profiled in a study of Ad26.COV2.S vaccination and SARS-CoV-2 variants. On the study more broadly: Donor allocation was to the COV1001 Ad26.COV2.S trial arm. Intramuscular Ad26.COV2.S doses were given once or twice, 56 days apart.

The CDR3 extends over 13 amino acids. Germline CDR1 SGHTA, CDR2 FQGNSA. Trimming pared 1 base from V and 15 bases from J, leaving 16 bases between. The sample's treatment: roughly 19 received Ad26.COV2.S at low or high dose, single or two shots; about 5 received placebo; per-sample allocation not given. It was on day 63 after the first vaccine or placebo injection that samples were taken. Measured with immunoSEQ multiplex PCR; TCRdb has only the in-frame clones, and not every one. The sample has some 250,000 clones; roughly 88% are singletons. The chain couples TRBV7-2 to TRBJ2-1; D is ambiguous. The sequenced sample was peripheral blood, obtained in a trial of Ad26.COV2.S vaccine versus placebo. This clonotype originated in a person between 18 and 59 years old who received the Ad26.COV2.S COVID-19 vaccine or a placebo. CDR3 sequence reads: CASSLDYVGLAFF. The DNA of the CDR3 is TGTGCCAGCAGCTTAGATTACGTGGGCCTGGCGTTCTTC. Together with reference TRBV7-2 and TRBJ2-1, the CDR3 gives the full variable domain: GAGVSQSPSNKVTEKGKDVELRCDPISGHTALYWYRQSLGQGLEFLIYFQGNSAPDKSGLPSDRFSAERTGGSVSTLTIQRTQQEDSAVYLCASSLDYVGLAFFGPGTRLTVL.